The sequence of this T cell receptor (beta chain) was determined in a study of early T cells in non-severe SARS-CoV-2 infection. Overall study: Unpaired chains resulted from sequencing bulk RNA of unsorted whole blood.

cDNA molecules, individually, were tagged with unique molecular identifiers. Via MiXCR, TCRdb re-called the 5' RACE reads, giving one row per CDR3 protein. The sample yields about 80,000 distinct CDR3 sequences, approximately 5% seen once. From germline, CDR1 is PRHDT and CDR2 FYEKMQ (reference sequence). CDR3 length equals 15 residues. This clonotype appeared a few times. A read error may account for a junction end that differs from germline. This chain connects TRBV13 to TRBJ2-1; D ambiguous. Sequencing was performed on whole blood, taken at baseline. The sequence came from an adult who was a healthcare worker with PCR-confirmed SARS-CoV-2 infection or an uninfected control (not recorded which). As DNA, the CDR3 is TGTGCCAGCAGTTTAGGTCCTGACTCCTACAATGAGCAGTTCTTC. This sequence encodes CASSLGPDSYNEQFF.